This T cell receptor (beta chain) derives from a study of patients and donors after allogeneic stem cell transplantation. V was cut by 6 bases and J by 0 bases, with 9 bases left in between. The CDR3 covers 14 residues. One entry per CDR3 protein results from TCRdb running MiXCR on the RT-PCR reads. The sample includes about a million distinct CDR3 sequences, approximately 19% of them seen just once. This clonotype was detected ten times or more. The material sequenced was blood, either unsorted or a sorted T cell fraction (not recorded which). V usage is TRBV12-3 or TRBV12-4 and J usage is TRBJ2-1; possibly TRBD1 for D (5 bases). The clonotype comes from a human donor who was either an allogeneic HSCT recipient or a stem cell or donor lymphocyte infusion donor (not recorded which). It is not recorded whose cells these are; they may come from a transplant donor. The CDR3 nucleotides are TGTGCCAGCAGCACGGACATCTCCTACAATGAGCAGTTCTTC. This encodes CASSTDISYNEQFF.